A single T cell receptor beta chain is shown here with its context. It lacks a known antigen. Per-base qualities were not stored, and no clone one base away is much larger. Genomic DNA was extracted from sorted cells for sequencing of the TCRbeta CDR3 region. The immunoSEQ Assay was used to sequence the TCRbeta CDR3 regions. Entries here come from immuneACCESS through TCRdb and include only in-frame sequences with V and J called. Some clones fail to appear in such tables; in the studies checked, an unresolved V gene covers under half of the shortfall, and the cause of the remainder is unknown. Present in this sample are fewer than 100,000 clones, approximately 88% of which were seen just once. About an eighth of the sample is taken by the ten largest. These data come from a study of OX40 agonist ivuxolimab in advanced cancers. Regarding the complete study: Ivuxolimab was an agonistic, fully human IgG2 monoclonal antibody directed against OX40 (CD134), a costimulatory receptor. Intravenous ivuxolimab was administered to patients every 2 weeks at six dose levels: 0.01, 0.1, 0.3, 1.5, 3 and 10 mg/kg. Of the approximately 50 dose-escalation patients, hepatocellular carcinoma was present in roughly 19, melanoma in roughly 15, renal cell carcinoma in 9 and head and neck cancer in 9. In the dose-escalation cohort, 82.7% of patients were male, and the mean age was approximately 60 years, with a range of roughly 23 to 85. Prior anti-PD-1, anti-PD-L1 or anti-CTLA-4 therapy was permitted, and 40% of dose-escalation patients had received checkpoint inhibitors. Partial responses were achieved by three dose-escalation patients, of whom one had hepatocellular carcinoma and two had cutaneous melanoma. The purpose of peripheral TCRbeta sequencing was to test whether ivuxolimab changed TCR sequence diversity and led to clonal T-cell expansion. The paper reports the monotherapy dose-escalation portion (N of about 51 patients) of the phase I ivuxolimab trial.

Patients with a history of autoimmune disease or receiving systemic immunosuppression were excluded from the trial. Peripheral blood for TCR sequencing was drawn from every dose cohort at baseline, at cycle 4 day 1 and at cycle 7 day 1. Samples were obtained from an open-label, multicenter, first-in-human phase I dose-escalation trial of ivuxolimab. Adults with locally advanced or metastatic head and neck squamous cell, hepatocellular, melanoma or renal cell carcinoma were enrolled in the trial. Before TCR sequencing, CD4+ T cells and CD8+ T cells were sorted from peripheral blood as separate populations. Study-wide conclusions, independent of this receptor: In the 0.1-3.0 mg/kg groups, partial responders were among the patients with the lowest normalized peripheral clonal expansion, particularly in CD8+ T cells. After ivuxolimab, expanded clones were on average more numerous among CD8+ T cells than among CD4+ T cells. The antigen specificity of the peripheral T cells that underwent clonal expansion was not determined. Low levels of normalized T-cell clonal expansion were also seen in some patients who did not respond. At doses from 0.1 to 3.0 mg/kg, clonal expansion was seen in both CD4+ and CD8+ blood T cells between baseline and week 6.

The CDR3 measures 15 amino acids from cysteine to phenylalanine. CDR3 DNA only is kept here, 45 bases in frame from base 1. Trimming accounts for 5 bases at V and 7 bases at J, while the number of junction bases matched to no gene is 12. CDR1 and CDR2, per the germline V gene, are SGHAT and FQNNGV. This material consisted of CD4+ or CD8+ T cells sorted from blood, taken in a trial of the OX40 agonist ivuxolimab. The sequence was obtained from an adult with an advanced solid tumor such as melanoma, head and neck, liver or kidney cancer. The V and J segments used are TRBV11-2 and TRBJ2-7, with 9 middle bases fitting TRBD1. In nucleotide form, the sequence is TGTGCCAGCAGCCCTGCCGGGACAGGGTCTAGGGAGCAGTACTTC. It is translated as CASSPAGTGSREQYF.